This is a list of T cell receptor beta chains from one sample in a study of low-dose radiotherapy and immunotherapy resistance in tumors. TCRdb passed the reads through MiXCR, listing each CDR3 protein once. This table holds 55,000 to 80,000 distinct CDR3 sequences, less than 30% found once. The sequencing here drew on PBMCs, taken before treatment. The origin of the receptors is a male donor with rectosigmoid adenocarcinoma. Both conserved end residues are part of each CDR3. D genes are given only for firm matches. A clone size is listed for some rows: how often the clone was seen (once, few, many), or a class if it is expanded.

D	V	size	J	CDR3	DNA
-	TRBV20-1	many	TRBJ1-1	CSANMGGVTEAFF	TGCAGTGCCAATATGGGGGGCGTGACTGAAGCTTTCTTT
TRBD2	TRBV15	many	TRBJ2-7	CATSSTGQTSGRAATRFAEQYF	TGTGCCACCAGCAGTACCGGACAGACTAGCGGGAGGGCCGCCACCCGATTCGCCGAGCAGTACTTC
-	TRBV6-2/TRBV6-3	few	TRBJ1-1	CASSPDLWNTEAFF	TGTGCCAGCAGTCCAGACCTTTGGAACACTGAAGCTTTCTTT
-	TRBV2	-	TRBJ2-3	CASRGSGTNFDTQYF	TGTGCCAGCAGGGGATCCGGGACAAACTTCGATACGCAGTATTTT
-	TRBV20-1	many	TRBJ2-2	CSAPLGGRELFF	TGCAGTGCCCCGCTGGGCGGAAGGGAGCTGTTTTTT
-	TRBV29-1	once	TRBJ2-7	CSAWLGRREQYF	TGCAGCGCCTGGCTAGGGCGGCGCGAGCAGTACTTC
TRBD1	TRBV14	many	TRBJ2-3	CASSQEDRGLAGYTDTQYF	TGTGCCAGCAGCCAAGAGGACAGGGGGCTAGCGGGATACACAGATACGCAGTATTTT
-	TRBV11-2	-	TRBJ1-3	CASSLGRSSGNTIYF	TGTGCCAGCAGCTTAGGCAGGAGCTCTGGAAACACCATATATTTT
TRBD2	TRBV12-3/TRBV12-4	many	TRBJ2-3	CASRQRGSTDTQYF	TGTGCCAGCAGACAGCGGGGGTCGACAGATACGCAGTATTTT
-	TRBV5-8	few	TRBJ2-7	CASSLSSYHEQYF	TGTGCCAGCAGCTTATCGTCGTATCACGAGCAGTACTTC
TRBD1	TRBV7-2	many	TRBJ2-7	CASSSRQGVQYF	TGTGCCAGCAGCTCAAGACAGGGGGTGCAGTACTTC
-	TRBV19	many	TRBJ1-2	CATTGPYGYTF	TGTGCCACCACAGGGCCCTATGGCTACACCTTC
-	TRBV4-3	once	TRBJ2-7	CASSQDINSYEQYF	TGCGCCAGCAGCCAAGATATAAACTCCTACGAGCAGTACTTC
-	TRBV28	-	TRBJ1-4	CASGTRSLNEKLFF	TGTGCCAGCGGCACACGTTCGTTGAATGAAAAACTGTTTTTT
TRBD2	TRBV27	-	TRBJ2-1	CTSSFSKSSGRQDEQFF	TGTACCAGCAGTTTCAGCAAATCTAGCGGGAGACAGGATGAGCAGTTCTTC
TRBD2	TRBV6-2/TRBV6-3	many	TRBJ2-1	CASRGLAGGYNEQFF	TGTGCCAGCAGAGGACTAGCGGGGGGTTACAATGAGCAGTTCTTC
TRBD1	TRBV18	-	TRBJ2-1	CASSPRFGTDNEQFF	TGTGCCAGCTCACCTAGGTTCGGGACAGACAATGAGCAGTTCTTC
TRBD2	TRBV5-4	-	TRBJ2-7	CASSLGGSLAGGHEQYF	TGTGCCAGCAGCCTGGGGGGTTCACTAGCGGGAGGTCACGAGCAGTACTTC
-	TRBV12-3/TRBV12-4	many	TRBJ1-4	CASSLSNEKLFF	TGTGCCAGCAGTTTATCTAATGAAAAACTGTTTTTT
-	TRBV7-2	many	TRBJ1-3	CASSSQKNSGNTIYF	TGTGCCAGCAGCTCTCAGAAAAACTCTGGAAACACCATATATTTT
-	TRBV6-5	-	TRBJ1-1	CASSYSGVSTMSEAFF	TGTGCCAGCAGTTACTCGGGGGTATCTACAATGAGTGAAGCTTTCTTT
-	TRBV3-1	-	TRBJ2-3	CASSRNGEGGPSDTQYF	TGTGCCAGCAGCCGGAACGGCGAGGGGGGCCCATCAGATACGCAGTATTTT
TRBD1	TRBV7-2	-	TRBJ1-1	CASSSTGIGTEAFF	TGTGCCAGCAGCTCGACAGGGATTGGAACTGAAGCTTTCTTT
-	TRBV30	-	TRBJ1-3	CAWKKAGNTIYF	TGTGCCTGGAAAAAGGCTGGAAACACCATATATTTT
-	TRBV7-2	many	TRBJ2-3	CASSPQRLEDTQYF	TGTGCCAGCAGCCCGCAGCGTCTGGAGGATACGCAGTATTTT
-	TRBV28	-	TRBJ2-7	CASLFGSSGEQYF	TGTGCCAGCCTCTTCGGGAGTTCAGGCGAGCAGTACTTC
-	TRBV6-1	many	TRBJ2-3	CASSTGLASTDTQYF	TGTGCCAGCAGTACCGGACTGGCTAGCACAGATACGCAGTATTTT
-	TRBV6-2/TRBV6-3	many	TRBJ2-1	CASSSGAKEAFF	TGTGCCAGCAGCTCCGGGGCCAAAGAGGCGTTCTTC
-	TRBV7-2	many	TRBJ1-1	CASSGASAEAFF	TGTGCCAGCAGTGGCGCATCGGCAGAAGCTTTCTTT
-	TRBV10-3	-	TRBJ2-3	CACSFGGPSTDTQYF	TGTGCCTGCAGTTTTGGTGGGCCATCCACAGATACGCAGTATTTT
-	TRBV10-3	many	TRBJ1-2	CAIRQTVPTF	TGTGCCATCAGACAGACAGTGCCCACCTTC
-	TRBV6-2/TRBV6-3	many	TRBJ1-2	CASTLSVDYGYTF	TGTGCCAGCACGTTATCTGTGGACTATGGCTACACCTTC
-	TRBV7-2	many	TRBJ2-1	CASSPGLAWNEQFF	TGTGCCAGCAGCCCAGGACTCGCTTGGAATGAGCAGTTCTTC
-	TRBV6-2/TRBV6-3	many	TRBJ2-7	CASSYDTPYEQYF	TGTGCCAGCAGTTACGACACTCCCTACGAGCAGTACTTC
-	TRBV3-1	-	TRBJ1-2	CASSQETRDGYTF	TGTGCCAGCAGCCAAGAAACGCGCGACGGCTACACCTTC
TRBD2	TRBV7-9	many	TRBJ2-5	CASSLKAGPSPEETQYF	TGTGCCAGCAGCTTAAAAGCGGGGCCCTCTCCGGAAGAGACCCAGTACTTC
TRBD1	TRBV7-2	many	TRBJ1-2	CASSQGQGGGYTF	TGTGCCAGCAGCCAGGGACAGGGAGGCGGCTACACCTTC
-	TRBV6-2/TRBV6-3	many	TRBJ2-1	CASSYLGNEQFF	TGTGCCAGCAGTTACCTGGGAAATGAGCAGTTCTTC
TRBD1	TRBV30	few	TRBJ2-7	CAWSGQGIEQYF	TGTGCCTGGAGTGGACAGGGTATCGAGCAGTACTTC
TRBD2	TRBV5-6	many	TRBJ2-5	CASTVGGGLQETQYF	TGTGCCAGCACCGTAGGCGGGGGTTTACAAGAGACCCAGTACTTC
-	TRBV28	many	TRBJ1-4	CASSSLQGGEKLFF	TGTGCCAGCAGTTCCCTACAGGGAGGAGAAAAACTGTTTTTT
TRBD1	TRBV4-3	many	TRBJ2-1	CASSQDDFGDRVREQFF	TGCGCCAGCAGCCAAGACGATTTCGGGGACAGGGTTCGTGAGCAGTTCTTC
-	TRBV28	-	TRBJ1-2	CASLSPGGFYGYTF	TGTGCCAGCCTATCTCCGGGGGGGTTCTATGGCTACACCTTC
TRBD2	TRBV11-2	many	TRBJ2-1	CASSLGQLAGGRDEQFF	TGTGCCAGCAGCTTAGGCCAACTAGCGGGAGGTCGGGATGAGCAGTTCTTC
-	TRBV11-2	many	TRBJ2-2	CASSLALGGPEELFF	TGTGCCAGCAGCTTAGCTTTGGGGGGCCCCGAGGAGCTGTTTTTT
TRBD1	TRBV5-1	many	TRBJ1-1	CASRNRDSRGTEAFF	TGCGCCAGCAGAAACAGGGACAGCCGGGGGACTGAAGCTTTCTTT
-	TRBV28	many	TRBJ2-6	CASKGGANVLTF	TGTGCCAGCAAGGGGGGGGCCAACGTCCTGACTTTC
-	TRBV9	-	TRBJ2-3	CASTVGEGTQYF	TGTGCCAGCACCGTTGGAGAGGGTACGCAGTATTTT
TRBD1	TRBV3-1	once	TRBJ1-2	CASSHRQGIYGYTF	TGTGCCAGCAGCCACCGACAGGGAATCTATGGCTACACCTTC